One sample yielded the 26 T cell receptor beta chains listed below, sequenced in a study of blood T cell repertoires in COVID-19. The protocol was immunoSEQ multiplex PCR, while the TCRdb copy is restricted to in-frame clones and leaves out a portion. The sample holds roughly 320,000 clones, 89% seen once. The sample comprised peripheral blood. These receptors were collected from a woman between 25 and 40 years old with COVID-19, enrolled during active disease.

The chain employs TRBV6-5 and TRBJ2-3; 7 bases align to TRBD2. Germline CDR1 reads MNHEY; CDR2 reads SVGAGI. After removal of 6 bases from V and 5 bases from J, the junction contained 5 bases not matched to a gene. This CDR3 spans 13 amino acids. The CDR3 bases are TGTGCCAGCAGACCGGGGGAGGGAGATACGCAGTATTTT. Translation gives CASRPGEGDTQYF.

The rearrangement joins TRBV2 to TRBJ1-1, with D maybe TRBD1 (5 bases). V gave up 4 bases and J gave up 5 bases, with 17 bases separating them. This CDR3 is 15 amino acids long. CDR1 and CDR2 (germline): SNHLY, FYNNEI. As DNA, the CDR3 is TGTGCCAGCAGTGCCTCGACTTTAGGGGCTACTGAAGCTTTCTTT. It encodes CASSASTLGATEAFF.

The genes are TRBV9 and TRBJ2-5, with TRBD2 matching over 11 bases. V shed 3 bases and J 6 bases; nucleotides not matched to a gene: 4. The germline V gene has CDR1 SGDLS and CDR2 YYNGEE. This CDR3 comprises 14 residues. CDR3 coding DNA: TGTGCCAGCAGCGCGACTAGCGGGGAGAAGACCCAGTACTTC. The encoded protein is CASSATSGEKTQYF. Full variable domain (remainder filled in from reference TRBV9 and TRBJ2-5): DSGVTQTPKHLITATGQRVTLRCSPRSGDLSVYWYQQSLDQGLQFLIQYYNGEERAKGNILERFSAQQFPDLHSELNLSSLELGDSALYFCASSATSGEKTQYFGPGTRLLVL.

In this sample, this clone turned up once. The V and J genes are TRBV4-1 and TRBJ2-5, with a possible D match to TRBD2 (6 bases). CDR3 length: 15 residues. With 3 bases removed from V and 3 bases from J, the gap between germline ends came to 14 bases. Germline-derived CDR1 and CDR2 are MGHRA and YSYEKL. DNA of the CDR3: TGCGCCAGCAGCCAGATAGGTGGGGAGGAAGAGACCCAGTACTTC. Translated: CASSQIGGEEETQYF.

V is TRBV6-5 and J is TRBJ1-6; the D gene is possibly TRBD1 (5 bases). This CDR3 comprises 15 residues. Germline loops: CDR1 MNHEY, CDR2 SVGAGI. Trimming shortened V by 5 bases and J by 9 bases, and 17 bases separated the two germline ends. The CDR3 protein is CASSPTVGRGSPLHF. CDR3 nucleotides: TGTGCCAGCAGTCCGACAGTAGGTCGCGGTTCACCCCTCCACTTT.

The chain employs TRBV6-4 and TRBJ1-1, with D unclear. CDR3 length: 13 residues. Germline loops: CDR1 MRHNA, CDR2 SNTAGT. The V gene lost 6 bases and the J gene lost 1 base, with 9 bases spanning the gap. The DNA of the CDR3 is TGTGCCAGCAGATTTTCAGGGAACACTGAAGCTTTCTTT. Its protein product is CASRFSGNTEAFF.

V is TRBV10-1 and J is TRBJ2-3; no reliable D call. Germline assignment: CDR1 WNHNN and CDR2 SYGVQD (reference sequence). CDR3 size: 14 residues. The V end lost 5 bases, the J end lost 5 bases, and 14 bases lay between the germline ends. CDR3 nucleotides: TGCGCCAGCAGTCGAGACTCCCCGGGAGATACGCAGTATTTT. This gives the protein CASSRDSPGDTQYF.

V and J are TRBV13 and TRBJ1-3; 9 nucleotides line up with TRBD1. The J segment lost 9 bases and the V segment lost 4 bases, leaving 7 bases of the junction unmatched. This CDR3 is 14 amino acids long. CDR1 is PRHDT, CDR2 FYEKMQ, per germline (reference sequence). The CDR3 coding sequence is TGTGCCAGCAGCTACGACAGGGGGGAGACCACCATATATTTT. Residues: CASSYDRGETTIYF.

J is TRBJ1-2 and V is TRBV5-4; 8 bases are a match to TRBD1. Germline trimming cut 3 bases from V and 10 bases from J; bases unmatched to any gene: 23. CDR1 SGHNT and CDR2 YYREEE come from the germline V gene (reference sequence). The CDR3 is 18 residues long. Written as DNA, the CDR3 is TGTGCCAGCAGCTGGCAGGGGGCGGGAGGGAACCGAGGTGCCGACTACACCTTC. This translates into CASSWQGAGGNRGADYTF.

In its sample, this clone was seen once. The gene calls are TRBV6-1 and TRBJ2-3, with D tentatively TRBD1 (6 bases). Germline-derived CDR1 and CDR2 are MNHNS and SASEGT. V gave up 3 bases and J gave up 5 bases, with 12 bases separating them. This CDR3 comprises 14 residues. CDR3 region: CASSEPQTGDTQYF. The CDR3 region has the DNA TGTGCCAGCAGTGAGCCCCAGACAGGAGATACGCAGTATTTT.

This clone was counted a few times. The gene calls are TRBV6-5 and TRBJ1-6, with D possibly being TRBD1 (5 bases). The V end was cut by 6 bases, the J end by 7 bases, with 16 bases between. The CDR3 has 15 residues. Germline V gene sequence: CDR1 MNHEY, CDR2 SVGAGI. Written as DNA, the CDR3 is TGTGCCAGCAGCGGCCCTGGGGGGATCAATTCACCCCTCCACTTT. Translated, it gives CASSGPGGINSPLHF.

The chain couples TRBV28 to TRBJ1-6; weak D call: TRBD1 (5 bases). Germline lookup yields CDR1 MDHEN and CDR2 SYDVKM. The V end was cut by 4 bases, the J end by 7 bases, with 14 bases between. This CDR3 spans 15 amino acids. The CDR3 is CASSSPRDSNSPLHF. The DNA for the CDR3 is TGTGCCAGCAGTTCCCCCCGGGACTCAAATTCACCCCTCCACTTT.

The CDR3 is CASVTGLTEAFF. DNA of the CDR3: TGTGCCAGCGTGACAGGACTGACTGAAGCTTTCTTT. The V gene is TRBV19, the J gene TRBJ1-1; D perhaps matches TRBD1 (6 bases). CDR1 is LNHDA and CDR2 is SQIVND in the germline V gene (reference sequence). CDR3 length: 12 residues. Trimming stripped 9 bases from V and 5 bases from J, with 13 bases between.

This clone was detected once. V and J are TRBV7-8 and TRBJ1-6, with a tentative D call TRBD1 (6 bases). The CDR3 has 16 amino acids. The V and J ends lost 5 bases and 8 bases respectively, with 19 bases between them. Germline-derived CDR1 and CDR2 are SGHVS and FQNEAQ. CDR3 residues: CASSPYLEQGDSPLHF. CDR3 DNA sequence: TGTGCCAGCAGCCCATACCTGGAACAGGGAGATTCACCCCTCCACTTT. Combining the CDR3 with reference TRBV7-8 and TRBJ1-6 gives the whole variable domain GAGVSQSPRYKVAKRGQDVALRCDPISGHVSLFWYQQALGQGPEFLTYFQNEAQLDKSGLPSDRFFAERPEGSVSTLKIQRTQQEDSAVYLCASSPYLEQGDSPLHFGNGTRLTVT.

The genes are TRBV2 and TRBJ2-1; tentative D call: TRBD2 (5 bases). The CDR3 consists of 15 residues. V lost 3 bases to trimming and J lost 2 bases, with 11 bases between them. CDR1 SNHLY and CDR2 FYNNEI come from the germline V gene. CDR3 DNA sequence: TGTGCCAGCAGTGAGAACGGGATCCCCTACAATGAGCAGTTCTTC. Residues: CASSENGIPYNEQFF.

J is TRBJ1-5 and V is TRBV6-2 or TRBV6-3; D gene ambiguous. With 0 bases removed from V and 1 base from J, the gap between germline ends came to 4 bases. Germline lookup yields CDR1 MNHEY and CDR2 SVGEGT. The CDR3 has 14 amino acids. In DNA form, the CDR3 reads TGTGCCAGCAGTTACTCGGCCAGCAATCAGCCCCAGCATTTT. Protein product: CASSYSASNQPQHF.

The rearrangement uses TRBV30 and TRBJ1-1; 8 positions agree with TRBD1. V lost 3 bases, J lost 3 bases, and 6 bases stayed unmatched. Germline V gives CDR1 GTSNPN, CDR2 SVGIG (reference sequence). The CDR3 length is 14 residues. The chain's CDR3 is CAWSIRGLDTEAFF. Here the CDR3 DNA reads TGTGCCTGGAGCATCAGGGGGCTTGACACTGAAGCTTTCTTT.

The chain links TRBV18 to TRBJ1-1, with unresolved D. CDR3 length: 15 residues. The germline V and J ends were trimmed by 0 bases and 4 bases, with 12 bases remaining between them. Germline CDR1 and CDR2: KGHSH and LQKENI. This CDR3 is CASSPPNGESTEAFF. The CDR3 DNA reads as TGTGCCAGCTCACCACCGAACGGGGAAAGCACTGAAGCTTTCTTT.

V and J are TRBV5-1 and TRBJ1-6, with TRBD1 matching over 11 bases. V lost 0 bases and J lost 10; bases outside the gene matches: 6. Germline assignment: CDR1 SGHRS and CDR2 YFSETQ. The CDR3 spans 16 residues. The CDR3 DNA sequence: TGCGCCAGCAGCTTGGAGGACAGGGGGCGCGTCTCACCCCTCCACTTT. It specifies CASSLEDRGRVSPLHF.

The V gene is TRBV29-1, the J gene TRBJ2-5; D uncertain. This CDR3 has 12 amino acids. V gave up 2 bases and J gave up 5 bases, with 9 bases separating them. The germline CDR1 and CDR2 sequences are SQVTM and ANQGSEA. CDR3 in DNA: TGCAGCGTTGAACCGAGTGGTGAGACCCAGTACTTC. It specifies CSVEPSGETQYF. Full variable domain (rest looked up from reference TRBV29-1 and TRBJ2-5): SAVISQKPSRDICQRGTSLTIQCQVDSQVTMMFWYRQQPGQSLTLIATANQGSEATYESGFVIDKFPISRPNLTFSTLTVSNMSPEDSSIYLCSVEPSGETQYFGPGTRLLVL.

The chain uses TRBV5-8 and TRBJ1-5; D is unclear. The CDR3 is made up of 12 amino acids. Between the trimmed V and J ends, which lost 5 bases and 4 bases, there was a span of 7 bases. The germline gives CDR1 SGHTS, CDR2 YDEGEE. The CDR3 loop reads CASSPPNQPQHF. The CDR3 DNA follows: TGTGCCAGCAGTCCCCCAAATCAGCCCCAGCATTTT.

The V gene is TRBV9, the J gene TRBJ2-5, with a weak D call TRBD1 (5 bases). V lost 4 bases to trimming and J lost 2 bases, with 12 bases between them. This CDR3 has 14 residues. Looked up from germline, CDR1 is SGDLS and CDR2 is YYNGEE. The CDR3 spells CASSSQGGQETQYF. In DNA form, the CDR3 reads TGTGCCAGCAGCTCCCAGGGTGGGCAAGAGACCCAGTACTTC.

In nucleotides, the CDR3 is TGCGCCAGCAGTGACAGGGGATCTAATGAAAAACTGTTTTTT. It encodes CASSDRGSNEKLFF. The chain is built from TRBV10-1 and TRBJ1-4, with D possibly TRBD1 on 6 matching bases. V gave up 3 bases and J gave up 3 bases, with 8 bases separating them. There are 14 residues in the CDR3. Per the germline V gene, CDR1 is WNHNN and CDR2 is SYGVQD (reference sequence).

The chain couples TRBV7-9 to TRBJ1-1; the D is unclear. With 4 bases removed from V and 4 bases from J, the gap between germline ends came to 10 bases. Germline V gene sequence: CDR1 SEHNR, CDR2 FQNEAQ (reference sequence). This CDR3 is built from 13 residues. The CDR3 DNA reads TGTGCCAGCAGCTACGTAACGGGCACTGAAGCTTTCTTT. Translation: CASSYVTGTEAFF. Variable domain in full (rest from reference TRBV7-9 and TRBJ1-1): DTGVSQNPRHKITKRGQNVTFRCDPISEHNRLYWYRQTLGQGPEFLTYFQNEAQLEKSRLLSDRFSAERPKGSFSTLEIQRTEQGDSAMYLCASSYVTGTEAFFGQGTRLTVV.

The J gene is TRBJ2-5, the V gene TRBV3-1 (or the pseudogene TRBV3-2); 7 bases are a match to TRBD2. From germline, CDR1 is LGHDT and CDR2 YNNKEL (reference sequence). The V gene end was trimmed by 4 bases and the J gene end by 5 bases; junction bases not matched to a gene: 13. The CDR3 contains 16 residues. The CDR3 DNA sequence: TGTGCCAGCAGCCTTCGGGGGGTCCGTCTCGCGGAGACCCAGTACTTC. Its protein is CASSLRGVRLAETQYF.

The V call is TRBV15, the J call TRBJ1-5; tentative D call: TRBD1 (5 bases). The CDR3 extends over 17 amino acids. Germline CDR1 and CDR2: LNHNV and YYDKDF (reference sequence). Trimming took 0 bases from V and 6 from J, leaving 18 bases between them. The CDR3 sequence: CATSRDSGGLSGQPQHF. The DNA of the CDR3 is TGTGCCACCAGCAGAGATTCGGGGGGTCTGTCGGGTCAGCCCCAGCATTTT.